This is a list of T cell receptor beta chains from one sample in a study of cytomegalovirus exposure and HLA in healthy donors. The assay was immunoSEQ multiplex PCR, and TCRdb's table has in-frame clones only and misses some. The table has 98,000 or so clones, roughly 80% seen once. Sequencing was performed on PBMCs. These receptors were taken from a man aged 60 to 69 in good health and CMV-seropositive. The CDR3 runs from the conserved cysteine through the conserved F or W. A D gene is named only where the DNA matches it firmly. For some rows the clone size is stated as once, few or many, or as a class when expanded; others skip it.

clone size: -; V gene: TRBV16; CDR3 length: 17; D gene: -; J gene: TRBJ1-4; CDR3 DNA: TGTGCCAGCAGCCTCGGGTACGACAGTCGTGCTAATGAAAAACTGTTTTTT; CDR3 protein: CASSLGYDSRANEKLFF
clone size: -; V gene: TRBV7-9; CDR3 length: 13; D gene: -; J gene: TRBJ2-7; CDR3 DNA: TGTTCCAGCAGCTTAGCCACGGCCTACGAGCAGTACTTC; CDR3 protein: CSSSLATAYEQYF
clone size: once; V gene: TRBV4-1; CDR3 length: 15; D gene: TRBD2; J gene: TRBJ2-7; CDR3 DNA: TGCGCCAGCAGCCTACTAGGCGGGGGGGCCTACGAGCAGTACTTC; CDR3 protein: CASSLLGGGAYEQYF
clone size: -; V gene: TRBV7-2; CDR3 length: 18; D gene: TRBD1; J gene: TRBJ2-7; CDR3 DNA: TGTGCCAGCAGCCGCGGCCGACAGGGGGCCGCCGGGGCATACGAGCAGTACTTC; CDR3 protein: CASSRGRQGAAGAYEQYF
clone size: -; V gene: TRBV5-1; CDR3 length: 15; D gene: -; J gene: TRBJ2-7; CDR3 DNA: TGCGCCAGCAGCTTGGCCGGGGTAAAGCGGTACGAGCAGTACTTC; CDR3 protein: CASSLAGVKRYEQYF
clone size: once; V gene: TRBV30; CDR3 length: 15; D gene: TRBD2; J gene: TRBJ2-3; CDR3 DNA: TGTGCCTGGAGTGGCACTAGCGGGGGGGCATATACGCAGTATTTT; CDR3 protein: CAWSGTSGGAYTQYF
clone size: -; V gene: TRBV25-1; CDR3 length: 15; D gene: TRBD2; J gene: TRBJ2-5; CDR3 DNA: TGTGCCAGCAGTGGGACTAGCGGCTGGGCAGAGACCCAGTACTTC; CDR3 protein: CASSGTSGWAETQYF
clone size: -; V gene: TRBV19; CDR3 length: 11; D gene: -; J gene: TRBJ1-4; CDR3 DNA: TGTGCCAGTAGTCCTTCTGAAAAACTGTTTTTT; CDR3 protein: CASSPSEKLFF
clone size: -; V gene: TRBV28; CDR3 length: 16; D gene: -; J gene: TRBJ2-3; CDR3 DNA: TGTGCCAGCAGCATCCTCCAGGGGCTAGGCACAGATACGCAGTATTTT; CDR3 protein: CASSILQGLGTDTQYF
clone size: -; V gene: TRBV5-1; CDR3 length: 14; D gene: -; J gene: TRBJ2-5; CDR3 DNA: TGCGCCAGCAGCTTGGCGGGGTACCAAGAGACCCAGTACTTC; CDR3 protein: CASSLAGYQETQYF
clone size: once; V gene: TRBV6-6; CDR3 length: 12; D gene: TRBD1; J gene: TRBJ2-7; CDR3 DNA: TGTGCCTCCGGGGACAGAACCTACGAGCAGTACTTC; CDR3 protein: CASGDRTYEQYF
clone size: once; V gene: TRBV19; CDR3 length: 13; D gene: -; J gene: TRBJ2-5; CDR3 DNA: TGTGCCAGTAGTATGCCCGGGGATGAGACCCAGTACTTC; CDR3 protein: CASSMPGDETQYF
clone size: -; V gene: TRBV19; CDR3 length: 14; D gene: TRBD1; J gene: TRBJ1-2; CDR3 DNA: TGTGCCAGTAGTATCCACGGGACAGACTATGGCTACACCTTC; CDR3 protein: CASSIHGTDYGYTF
clone size: -; V gene: TRBV19; CDR3 length: 13; D gene: TRBD1; J gene: TRBJ2-7; CDR3 DNA: TGTGCCAGTAGTCGGACAGGAGACTACGAGCAGTACTTC; CDR3 protein: CASSRTGDYEQYF
clone size: once; V gene: TRBV6-1; CDR3 length: 13; D gene: -; J gene: TRBJ2-2; CDR3 DNA: TGTGCCAGCGGGCCATGGACGGGGGGGGAGCTGTTTTTT; CDR3 protein: CASGPWTGGELFF
clone size: -; V gene: TRBV28; CDR3 length: 15; D gene: TRBD2; J gene: TRBJ2-1; CDR3 DNA: TGTGCCAGCAGTTTAAGGGACTACTTCTCCTATGAGCAGTTCTTC; CDR3 protein: CASSLRDYFSYEQFF
clone size: -; V gene: TRBV9; CDR3 length: 17; D gene: TRBD1; J gene: TRBJ1-6; CDR3 DNA: TGTGCCAGCAGCGTAGGGTCAGGGGGCCAATATAATTCACCCCTCCACTTT; CDR3 protein: CASSVGSGGQYNSPLHF
clone size: few; V gene: TRBV7-6; CDR3 length: 16; D gene: -; J gene: TRBJ1-4; CDR3 DNA: TGTGCCAGCAGTCCCCGGGGGGTAGCAACTAATGAAAAACTGTTTTTT; CDR3 protein: CASSPRGVATNEKLFF
clone size: few; V gene: TRBV4-1; CDR3 length: 13; D gene: -; J gene: TRBJ2-2; CDR3 DNA: TGCGCCAGCAGCCAGAGATACACCGGGGAGCTGTTTTTT; CDR3 protein: CASSQRYTGELFF
clone size: -; V gene: TRBV19; CDR3 length: 15; D gene: TRBD1; J gene: TRBJ1-6; CDR3 DNA: TGTGCCAGTAGTATCCCCGACAGGGGGAATTCACCCCTCCACTTT; CDR3 protein: CASSIPDRGNSPLHF
clone size: -; V gene: TRBV5-1; CDR3 length: 14; D gene: TRBD1; J gene: TRBJ1-5; CDR3 DNA: TGCGCCAGCTCCCCGACAGGGCCCAATCAGCCCCAGCATTTT; CDR3 protein: CASSPTGPNQPQHF
clone size: -; V gene: TRBV4-3; CDR3 length: 16; D gene: TRBD1; J gene: TRBJ1-6; CDR3 DNA: TGCGCCAGCAGCCAGGGGACAGGGTTTGAGAATTCACCCCTCCACTTT; CDR3 protein: CASSQGTGFENSPLHF
clone size: -; V gene: TRBV5-1; CDR3 length: 15; D gene: TRBD1; J gene: TRBJ1-3; CDR3 DNA: TGCGCCAGCAGCGTGGCCGGGACAGGGAGCAACACCATATATTTT; CDR3 protein: CASSVAGTGSNTIYF
clone size: -; V gene: TRBV6-5; CDR3 length: 14; D gene: -; J gene: TRBJ1-1; CDR3 DNA: TGTGCCAGCAGTGATCGGCCGGGGAACACTGAAGCTTTCTTT; CDR3 protein: CASSDRPGNTEAFF
clone size: -; V gene: TRBV7-9; CDR3 length: 14; D gene: TRBD2; J gene: TRBJ2-7; CDR3 DNA: TGTGCCAGCAGCTTAGCGGGGGGGAGGAACGAGCAGTACTTC; CDR3 protein: CASSLAGGRNEQYF
clone size: -; V gene: TRBV15; CDR3 length: 16; D gene: TRBD1; J gene: TRBJ1-5; CDR3 DNA: TGTGCCACCAGCGCCCGGACAGGGCGTAGCAATCAGCCCCAGCATTTT; CDR3 protein: CATSARTGRSNQPQHF
clone size: -; V gene: TRBV5-1; CDR3 length: 17; D gene: TRBD1; J gene: TRBJ2-2; CDR3 DNA: TGCGCCAGCAGCTTGAGAGGGACAGGGGCGAACACCGGGGAGCTGTTTTTT; CDR3 protein: CASSLRGTGANTGELFF
clone size: -; V gene: TRBV6-1; CDR3 length: 16; D gene: TRBD1; J gene: TRBJ2-5; CDR3 DNA: TGTGCCAGCAGTGCCGCCCCGGGACAGGGATGGGAGACCCAGTACTTC; CDR3 protein: CASSAAPGQGWETQYF
clone size: few; V gene: TRBV12-5; CDR3 length: 17; D gene: TRBD1; J gene: TRBJ1-4; CDR3 DNA: TGTGCTAGTGGTTTGACTCGGACAGGGGGAACTAATGAAAAACTGTTTTTT; CDR3 protein: CASGLTRTGGTNEKLFF
clone size: few; V gene: TRBV2; CDR3 length: 14; D gene: -; J gene: TRBJ1-2; CDR3 DNA: TGTGCCAGCAGACGGACAGCGATTAACTATGGCTACACCTTC; CDR3 protein: CASRRTAINYGYTF
clone size: -; V gene: TRBV10-3; CDR3 length: 15; D gene: TRBD1; J gene: TRBJ2-1; CDR3 DNA: TGTGCCATCAGTGATACAGGGGGCCTCTACAATGAGCAGTTCTTC; CDR3 protein: CAISDTGGLYNEQFF
clone size: few; V gene: TRBV5-6; CDR3 length: 12; D gene: -; J gene: TRBJ1-5; CDR3 DNA: TGTGCCAGCTCCTACGGGGGACAGCCCCAGCATTTT; CDR3 protein: CASSYGGQPQHF
clone size: -; V gene: TRBV30; CDR3 length: 13; D gene: TRBD1; J gene: TRBJ1-4; CDR3 DNA: TGTGCCTGGGGCACAGGGGGGGGTGAAAAACTGTTTTTT; CDR3 protein: CAWGTGGGEKLFF
clone size: -; V gene: TRBV5-8; CDR3 length: 14; D gene: -; J gene: TRBJ1-5; CDR3 DNA: TGTGCCAGCAGCTTGTTGGGAGGCGGGGAGCCCCAGCATTTT; CDR3 protein: CASSLLGGGEPQHF
clone size: -; V gene: TRBV6-5; CDR3 length: 13; D gene: -; J gene: TRBJ2-3; CDR3 DNA: TGTGCCAGCAGTTATTCCCGGGCAGATACGCAGTATTTT; CDR3 protein: CASSYSRADTQYF
clone size: once; V gene: TRBV6-1; CDR3 length: 14; D gene: -; J gene: TRBJ1-1; CDR3 DNA: -; CDR3 protein: CASILDRLNTEAFF
clone size: -; V gene: TRBV13; CDR3 length: 15; D gene: TRBD2; J gene: TRBJ2-1; CDR3 DNA: TGTGCCAGCAGCGCCCGACTAGCGGGAGACAATGAGCAGTTCTTC; CDR3 protein: CASSARLAGDNEQFF
clone size: -; V gene: TRBV4-1; CDR3 length: 13; D gene: -; J gene: TRBJ2-3; CDR3 DNA: TGCGCCAGCAGCCCCCCAGAAACAGATACACAGTATTTT; CDR3 protein: CASSPPETDTQYF
clone size: -; V gene: TRBV28; CDR3 length: 15; D gene: -; J gene: TRBJ1-3; CDR3 DNA: TGTGCCAGCAGTTTACCAATAAGGGGTGGAAACACCATATATTTT; CDR3 protein: CASSLPIRGGNTIYF
clone size: few; V gene: TRBV11-2; CDR3 length: 15; D gene: -; J gene: TRBJ1-3; CDR3 DNA: TGTGCCAGCAGCTTAGAAGGGGTGCTTGGAAACACCATATATTTT; CDR3 protein: CASSLEGVLGNTIYF
clone size: -; V gene: TRBV19; CDR3 length: 13; D gene: -; J gene: TRBJ1-1; CDR3 DNA: TGTGCCAGTAGAAACAGGGAGAGCACTGAAGCTTTCTTT; CDR3 protein: CASRNRESTEAFF
clone size: -; V gene: TRBV2; CDR3 length: 13; D gene: -; J gene: TRBJ2-7; CDR3 DNA: TGTGCCAGCAGTGAGTTTAGGGGCTACGAGCAGTACTTC; CDR3 protein: CASSEFRGYEQYF
clone size: -; V gene: TRBV10-3; CDR3 length: 14; D gene: TRBD2; J gene: TRBJ2-2; CDR3 DNA: TGTGCCATCAGTGGGACTAGCGTGGACGGGGAGCTGTTTTTT; CDR3 protein: CAISGTSVDGELFF
clone size: -; V gene: TRBV6-5; CDR3 length: 13; D gene: -; J gene: TRBJ1-1; CDR3 DNA: TGTGCCAGCAGTTACTCAAAGAACATTGAAGCTTTCTTT; CDR3 protein: CASSYSKNIEAFF
clone size: few; V gene: TRBV14; CDR3 length: 17; D gene: -; J gene: TRBJ1-2; CDR3 DNA: TGTGCCAGCAGCCAAATCAGGGTCGACAACTTTAACTATGGCTACACCTTC; CDR3 protein: CASSQIRVDNFNYGYTF
clone size: -; V gene: TRBV9; CDR3 length: 15; D gene: -; J gene: TRBJ1-2; CDR3 DNA: TGTGCCAGCAGCGTCAGTCGACAGGCCAACTATGGCTACACCTTC; CDR3 protein: CASSVSRQANYGYTF
clone size: -; V gene: TRBV6-5; CDR3 length: 14; D gene: -; J gene: TRBJ1-1; CDR3 DNA: TGTGCCAGCAGTCCGGGACAATACTTCACTGAAGCTTTCTTT; CDR3 protein: CASSPGQYFTEAFF
clone size: once; V gene: TRBV6-5; CDR3 length: 15; D gene: -; J gene: TRBJ1-4; CDR3 DNA: TGTGCCAGCAGTAATTCGAGAGGAACTAATGAAAAACTGTTTTTT; CDR3 protein: CASSNSRGTNEKLFF
clone size: -; V gene: TRBV6-6; CDR3 length: 16; D gene: -; J gene: TRBJ1-1; CDR3 DNA: TGTGCCAGCAGTCAGGGTTCGGGACACCGGAACACTGAAGCTTTCTTT; CDR3 protein: CASSQGSGHRNTEAFF
clone size: few; V gene: TRBV13; CDR3 length: 16; D gene: TRBD2; J gene: TRBJ2-1; CDR3 DNA: TGTGCCAGCAGCTTAGAACGCGGGGGGTCCTACAATGAGCAGTTCTTC; CDR3 protein: CASSLERGGSYNEQFF
clone size: -; V gene: TRBV11-3; CDR3 length: 14; D gene: -; J gene: TRBJ2-5; CDR3 DNA: TGTGCCAGCAGCTTAGAAGATGGGCGGGGGACCCAGTACTTC; CDR3 protein: CASSLEDGRGTQYF
clone size: -; V gene: TRBV11-2; CDR3 length: 13; D gene: -; J gene: TRBJ1-2; CDR3 DNA: TGTGCCAGCAGCTTACAGCAGGGTGGTGGCTACACCTTC; CDR3 protein: CASSLQQGGGYTF
clone size: -; V gene: TRBV4-1; CDR3 length: 17; D gene: TRBD2; J gene: TRBJ2-3; CDR3 DNA: TGCGCCAGCAGCCAAGAGAATAGCGGGGGGGCCATGGATACGCAGTATTTT; CDR3 protein: CASSQENSGGAMDTQYF